The 27 T cell receptor beta chains given below trace back to one sample, sequenced in a study of response to subunit inactivated influenza vaccine. TCRdb itself ran the RT-PCR reads through MiXCR, one entry per CDR3 protein. The table has around 650,000 distinct CDR3 sequences, around a sixth seen once. The sample here was PBMCs from blood, taken less than 13 days after vaccination. Receptors originate from a man over 45 who received an inactivated influenza vaccine.

This clonotype came up a few times. The chain couples TRBV4-3 to TRBJ1-4; D is unresolved. Trimming took 0 bases from V and 3 from J, leaving 5 bases between them. The CDR3 loop spans 14 amino acids. From germline, CDR1 is LGHNA and CDR2 YSLEER. The CDR3, as DNA: TGCGCCAGCAGCCAAGAATTAGCTAATGAAAAACTGTTTTTT. Translated, it gives CASSQELANEKLFF.

In this sample, this clonotype turned up many times. The chain combines TRBV6-2 or TRBV6-3 with TRBJ1-5; D perhaps matches TRBD1 (6 bases). This CDR3 has 15 amino acids. Germline CDR1 and CDR2: MNHEY and SVGEGT. Trimming pared 6 bases from V and 0 bases from J, leaving 12 bases between. The CDR3, as DNA: TGTGCCAGCAGACGGACAGTTAATAGCAATCAGCCCCAGCATTTT. This gives the protein CASRRTVNSNQPQHF.

This clonotype was seen more than once but under ten times. This chain uses TRBV12-3 or TRBV12-4 with TRBJ1-2; D is unclear. This CDR3 is built from 13 residues. V gave up 3 bases and J gave up 6 bases, with 11 bases separating them. In DNA form, the CDR3 reads TGTGCCAGCAGTTTTAGTCGGGAGGATGGCTACACCTTC. This translates into CASSFSREDGYTF.

In its sample, this clonotype was seen a few times. The chain links TRBV3-1 to TRBJ2-5; TRBD2 agrees at 14 bases. Germline CDR1 reads LGHDT; CDR2 reads YNNKEL (reference sequence). This CDR3 has 19 amino acids. The trim removed 4 bases at V and 0 bases at J, leaving 10 bases unmatched. As DNA, the CDR3 is TGTGCCAGCAGCCTTTTGACTAGCGGGGGGGCCGTATACCAAGAGACCCAGTACTTC. The encoded protein is CASSLLTSGGAVYQETQYF.

The rearrangement joins TRBV9 to TRBJ2-5, with TRBD2 as a possible D gene (5 bases). CDR3 length: 14 residues. Trimming took 4 bases from V and 1 from J, leaving 11 bases between them. Germline V gene data show CDR1 as SGDLS and CDR2 as YYNGEE. As DNA, the CDR3 is TGTGCCAGCAGCAACGGGGTATTCCAAGAGACCCAGTACTTC. Its translation is CASSNGVFQETQYF.

V is TRBV4-3 and J is TRBJ2-3; TRBD2 aligns across 10 bases. The CDR3 length is 15 residues. J was trimmed by 2 bases and V by 3 bases; bases with no gene match: 2. Germline V lookup: CDR1 LGHNA, CDR2 YSLEER. The CDR3 loop is CASSQGTSDTDTQYF. The CDR3 nucleotides read TGCGCCAGCAGCCAGGGGACTAGCGACACAGATACGCAGTATTTT.

This clonotype was detected a few times. V gene TRBV7-8 combines with J gene TRBJ1-1, with a possible D match to TRBD1 (5 bases). CDR1 is SGHVS, CDR2 FQNEAQ, per germline. The V end was cut by 1 base, the J end by 0 bases, with 9 bases between. The CDR3 loop spans 15 amino acids. The CDR3 coding sequence is TGTGCCAGCAGCTTAGGTCGGGGCTTGAACACTGAAGCTTTCTTT. This gives the protein CASSLGRGLNTEAFF.

This chain links TRBV6-2 or TRBV6-3 with TRBJ2-1; D possibly corresponds to TRBD2 (5 bases). CDR1 and CDR2 (germline): MNHEY, SVGEGT. V dropped 0 bases and J dropped 9 bases, with 15 bases sitting between them. CDR3 size: 15 residues. CDR3 in amino acids: CASSYSTGIPSEQFF. In DNA, the CDR3 is TGTGCCAGCAGTTACTCGACGGGAATTCCTAGTGAGCAGTTCTTC.

This clonotype was seen only a few times. V and J are TRBV29-1 and TRBJ1-5; D is uncertain. From germline, CDR1 is SQVTM and CDR2 ANQGSEA. V dropped 3 bases and J dropped 4 bases, with 16 bases sitting between them. The CDR3 length is 15 residues. The CDR3, as DNA: TGCAGCGTTGATCGGGTCGGGAAGTGGAATCAGCCCCAGCATTTT. As protein: CSVDRVGKWNQPQHF. Full variable domain (missing parts from reference TRBV29-1 and TRBJ1-5): SAVISQKPSRDICQRGTSLTIQCQVDSQVTMMFWYRQQPGQSLTLIATANQGSEATYESGFVIDKFPISRPNLTFSTLTVSNMSPEDSSIYLCSVDRVGKWNQPQHFGDGTRLSIL.

This chain connects TRBV18 to TRBJ2-7; D might be TRBD1 (5 bases). Looked up from germline, CDR1 is KGHSH and CDR2 is LQKENI. V was cut by 7 bases and J by 7 bases, with 17 bases left in between. The length of the CDR3 is 13 residues. The CDR3 sequence is CASFSSLQGEQYF. The CDR3 coding sequence is TGTGCCAGCTTCTCCTCACTCCAGGGAGAGCAGTACTTC.

The rearrangement links TRBV19 to TRBJ2-6; no firm D call. The germline CDR1 and CDR2 sequences are LNHDA and SQIVND (reference sequence). Trimming shortened V by 6 bases and J by 0 bases, and 6 bases separated the two germline ends. The CDR3 is 14 amino acids. CDR3 bases: TGTGCCAGTAGATCCGCCTCTGGGGCCAACGTCCTGACTTTC. This gives the protein CASRSASGANVLTF. The whole variable domain, filled in from reference TRBV19 and TRBJ2-6, reads DGGITQSPKYLFRKEGQNVTLSCEQNLNHDAMYWYRQDPGQGLRLIYYSQIVNDFQKGDIAEGYSVSREKKESFPLTVTSAQKNPTAFYLCASRSASGANVLTFGAGSRLTVL.

The sample holds one count of this clonotype. V usage is TRBV7-2 and J usage is TRBJ2-7; 7 bases are shared with TRBD1. Looked up from germline, CDR1 is SGHTA and CDR2 is FQGNSA. The length of the CDR3 is 16 residues. The ends lost 2 bases at V and 4 bases at J; junction bases unmatched: 11. The DNA of the CDR3 is TGTGCCAGCAGCTTATCGGCTAGCAGGGGGTTTTACGAGCAGTACTTC. Residues: CASSLSASRGFYEQYF. The full variable domain, its missing parts supplied by reference TRBV7-2 and TRBJ2-7, is GAGVSQSPSNKVTEKGKDVELRCDPISGHTALYWYRQSLGQGLEFLIYFQGNSAPDKSGLPSDRFSAERTGGSVSTLTIQRTQQEDSAVYLCASSLSASRGFYEQYFGPGTRLTVT.

The genes are TRBV10-3 and TRBJ2-7; either TRBD1 or TRBD2 may supply D (5 bases each). Trimming removed 9 bases from V and 2 bases from J, with 14 bases in between. This CDR3 spans 13 amino acids. CDR1 and CDR2 (germline): ENHRY, SYGVKD. The CDR3 nucleotides are TGTGCCATTAGAGGGGTCGGGGCCTACGAGCAGTACTTC. It codes for CAIRGVGAYEQYF.

This sequence joins TRBV7-2 and TRBJ2-7; D is possibly TRBD1 (5 bases). Germline CDR1 and CDR2: SGHTA and FQGNSA. This CDR3 comprises 14 residues. V lost 1 base and J 2 bases, leaving 9 bases between the germline ends. This CDR3 reads CASSLGQRAYEQYF. In nucleotides, the CDR3 is TGTGCCAGCAGCTTAGGACAGCGAGCCTACGAGCAGTACTTC. Using reference TRBV7-2 and TRBJ2-7 for the parts outside the CDR3, the full variable domain is GAGVSQSPSNKVTEKGKDVELRCDPISGHTALYWYRQSLGQGLEFLIYFQGNSAPDKSGLPSDRFSAERTGGSVSTLTIQRTQQEDSAVYLCASSLGQRAYEQYFGPGTRLTVT.

The chain joins TRBV28 to TRBJ2-1; 12 bases align to TRBD2. CDR1 MDHEN and CDR2 SYDVKM come from the germline V gene. The CDR3 consists of 16 residues. V lost 6 bases, J lost 9 bases, and 12 bases stayed unmatched. The CDR3 DNA sequence: TGTGCCAGCAGGGGGACACGACTAGCGGGAGACGTTGAGCAGTTCTTC. It specifies CASRGTRLAGDVEQFF. Together with reference TRBV28 and TRBJ2-1, the CDR3 gives the full variable domain: DVKVTQSSRYLVKRTGEKVFLECVQDMDHENMFWYRQDPGLGLRLIYFSYDVKMKEKGDIPEGYSVSREKKERFSLILESASTNQTSMYLCASRGTRLAGDVEQFFGPGTRLTVL.

This clonotype was seen a handful of times. The V and J genes are TRBV12-3 or TRBV12-4 and TRBJ1-1; no clear D. Between the trimmed V and J ends, which lost 6 bases and 6 bases, there was a span of 14 bases. The CDR3 spans 13 residues. The CDR3 protein is CASRVLVGAEAFF. DNA of the CDR3: TGTGCCAGCAGAGTACTGGTGGGCGCTGAAGCTTTCTTT.

J is TRBJ1-5 and V is TRBV28, with D possibly matching TRBD1 (5 bases). The V end was cut by 11 bases, the J end by 3 bases, with 14 bases between. CDR3 length: 13 amino acids. CDR1 and CDR2 (germline): MDHEN, SYDVKM. CDR3 sequence (DNA): TGTGCCGGGGGAGGGGCCCTCAATCAGCCCCAGCATTTT. It encodes CAGGGALNQPQHF. Full variable domain (remainder filled in from reference TRBV28 and TRBJ1-5): DVKVTQSSRYLVKRTGEKVFLECVQDMDHENMFWYRQDPGLGLRLIYFSYDVKMKEKGDIPEGYSVSREKKERFSLILESASTNQTSMYLCAGGGALNQPQHFGDGTRLSIL.

This clonotype was seen a few times. The rearrangement joins TRBV7-6 to TRBJ2-5, with TRBD1 matching over 8 bases. Germline V lookup: CDR1 SGHVS, CDR2 FNYEAQ. J lost 2 bases, V lost 5 bases, and 4 bases had no gene match. The CDR3 length is 14 residues. Here the CDR3 DNA reads TGTGCCAGCAGCATCACAGGGGGACAAGAGACCCAGTACTTC. Encoded protein: CASSITGGQETQYF.

The chain has TRBV6-2 or TRBV6-3 and TRBJ2-7, with TRBD1 identical over 8 bases. With 2 bases clipped from V and 3 bases from J, the junction kept 12 bases outside the gene matches. This CDR3 is built from 17 residues. Per germline, CDR1 MNHEY and CDR2 SVGEGT. The CDR3 here is CASSYDVRGQSRYEQYF. CDR3 DNA sequence: TGTGCCAGCAGTTACGATGTCAGGGGGCAGTCCCGCTACGAGCAGTACTTC.

This clonotype was found a few times. The chain has TRBV5-1 and TRBJ2-2; a weak D match, TRBD1 (6 bases). V lost 0 bases to trimming and J lost 2 bases, with 11 bases between them. The CDR3 has 16 residues. Germline CDR1 is SGHRS and CDR2 is YFSETQ. CDR3 residues: CASSLGWTVNTGELFF. CDR3 nucleotides: TGCGCCAGCAGCTTGGGTTGGACAGTCAACACCGGGGAGCTGTTTTTT.

This clonotype has a handful of counts. CDR3 loop: CASSVVGQGLSEAFF. The DNA for the CDR3 is TGTGCCAGCAGTGTGGTGGGACAGGGGCTCTCTGAAGCTTTCTTT. The rearrangement uses TRBV12-3 or TRBV12-4 and TRBJ1-1; TRBD1 matches 10 bases. This CDR3 contains 15 residues. Trimming removed 5 bases from V and 6 bases from J; junction bases left unmatched: 9.

The chain is built from TRBV20-1 and TRBJ2-7; D is unclear. CDR3 length: 13 amino acids. Germline-derived CDR1 and CDR2 are DFQATT and SNEGSKA (reference sequence). With 6 bases removed from V and 3 bases from J, the gap between germline ends came to 15 bases. As DNA, the CDR3 is TGCAGTGCCACGTCGCTATATAACTACGAGCAGTACTTC. Translation gives CSATSLYNYEQYF.

This clonotype was picked up a small number of times. This rearrangement joins TRBV18 to TRBJ1-5; TRBD1 is a possible D gene (5 bases). The CDR3 length is 15 residues. The germline V gene has CDR1 KGHSH and CDR2 LQKENI. The germline V and J ends were trimmed by 4 bases and 5 bases, with 15 bases remaining between them. DNA of the CDR3: TGTGCCAGCTCACACCGGGACGACCCCGATCAGCCCCAGCATTTT. This sequence encodes CASSHRDDPDQPQHF.

The V and J genes are TRBV29-1 and TRBJ2-2, with D possibly being TRBD1 (6 bases). The CDR3 extends over 13 amino acids. Germline V lookup: CDR1 SQVTM, CDR2 ANQGSEA. V lost 1 base to trimming and J lost 5 bases, with 8 bases between them. The CDR3 is CSVEGTGTGELFF. The CDR3 DNA reads TGCAGCGTTGAAGGTACAGGGACCGGGGAGCTGTTTTTT.

There are a few counts of this clonotype. This sequence joins TRBV15 and TRBJ2-7; D perhaps matches TRBD2 (5 bases). V was trimmed by 1 base and J by 6 bases, leaving 19 bases between them. There are 16 residues in the CDR3. The V gene's germline CDR1 is LNHNV and CDR2 YYDKDF (reference sequence). The CDR3 reads CATSRGGRGYPSEQYF. The DNA for the CDR3 is TGTGCCACCAGCAGAGGGGGTCGAGGGTACCCCTCCGAGCAGTACTTC. The full variable domain, in which reference TRBV15 and TRBJ2-7 provide the parts outside the CDR3, is DAMVIQNPRYQVTQFGKPVTLSCSQTLNHNVMYWYQQKSSQAPKLLFHYYDKDFNNEADTPDNFQSRRPNTSFCFLDIRSPGLGDTAMYLCATSRGGRGYPSEQYFGPGTRLTVT.

This clonotype occurred a few times. V usage is TRBV29-1 and J usage is TRBJ2-3; unclear D gene. CDR1 and CDR2 (germline): SQVTM, ANQGSEA. This CDR3 spans 14 amino acids. V shed 6 bases and J shed 6 bases, with 19 bases lying between them. CDR3 nucleotide sequence: TGCAGCGTCAACGGTGTGGGAATCGGTGATACGCAGTATTTT. This encodes CSVNGVGIGDTQYF.

The V gene is TRBV28, the J gene TRBJ2-7; TRBD2 matches at 8 bases. Per germline, CDR1 MDHEN and CDR2 SYDVKM. There are 14 residues in the CDR3. J lost 3 bases, V lost 5 bases, and 6 bases had no gene match. The CDR3 reads CASSNSGKRYEQYF. The CDR3 nucleotides are TGTGCCAGCAGTAATAGCGGGAAGCGCTACGAGCAGTACTTC.